The clone carrying this TCR beta chain showed up many times. The naive CD8 libraries originated from between roughly 19,000 and 1,100,000 sorted cells and drew on 10%, 30% or 50% RNA. Sorting selected naive CD8 T cells with a CD8+CD4-CCR7+CD45RA+ phenotype. For bulk TCR libraries, previously described methods and listed TCR primers were used. TCRdb fed the PCR reads into MiXCR, producing one record per CDR3 protein. The table lists tens of thousands of distinct CDR3 sequences, roughly a fifth of them singletons. The sample belongs to a study of molecular identifiers for immune sequencing clone quantification. V gave up 1 base and J gave up 7 bases; unmatched junction bases: 7. This CDR3 region has 15 residues. Germline-derived CDR1 and CDR2 are MNHEY and SMNVEV (reference sequence).

The rearrangement links TRBV27 to TRBJ2-7; 10 bases agree with TRBD1. The receptor's source is a human donor in good health. Some libraries in this study had Jurkat cell RNA spiked in. Sequencing input: naive CD8+ T cells from blood, with Jurkat cell RNA spiked in. The subset was: FACS-sorted CD8+CD4-CCR7+CD45RA+ naive T cells. The CDR3 here is CASSLYGGTGVEQYF. CDR3 coding DNA: TGTGCCAGCAGTTTATATGGCGGGACAGGGGTAGAGCAGTACTTC.